This T cell receptor (beta chain) was recorded in a study of blood T cell repertoires in COVID-19. Study details: Samples of COVID-19 (acute and convalescent) were obtained from the United States, Italy and Spain. Sample material is recorded as cDNA or gDNA derived from T cells, B-cell-depleted T cells, or PBMCs.

Under the authors' procedure: Nucleated cell number was recorded as an estimate derived from reference gene primer amplification. Method: immunoSEQ multiplex PCR; TCRdb's copy keeps in-frame clones and lacks some. V and J calls and clone size are given by that table; D and trimming were obtained from the DNA. The sample yields around 21,000 clones, 80% to 90% seen once. This clone was observed a few times. After removal of 4 bases from V and 4 bases from J, the junction contained 14 bases not matched to a gene. This CDR3 contains 18 residues. Germline CDR1 is SGHTS and CDR2 is YDEGEE. The chain is built from TRBV5-8 and TRBJ1-2, with 12 bases lining up with TRBD1. This sequence was found in a human donor with active COVID-19. The donor label of this sample is uncertain. The specimen was peripheral blood. The chain's CDR3 is CASSTPGQGAYGGYGYTF. As DNA, the CDR3 is TGTGCCAGCAGCACACCGGGACAGGGGGCCTATGGGGGCTATGGCTACACCTTC.